Included here is one T cell receptor beta chain sequence, with context. Its cognate antigen is unknown. This record belongs to a study of CD8+ T cells in alopecia areata. On the study more broadly: Dosing spanned 6 to 18 months on tofacitinib, then 6 months off drug.

Germline V gives CDR1 SEHNR, CDR2 FQNEAQ (reference sequence). The CDR3 length is 15 residues. The junction had 6 bases not matched to a gene; V was cut back by 0 bases and J by 5 bases. Points from the study as a whole: Clonality exceeded that of normal scalp in lesional scalp, most notably in alopecia totalis/universalis.

Reverse transcribed after extraction, RNA yielded cDNA as the sequencing template. Produced via immunoSEQ multiplex PCR; TCRdb's table is partial and in-frame only. This table has around 140,000 clones, about three fifths appearing once. The rearrangement links TRBV7-9 to TRBJ2-7, with 8 bases matching TRBD2. The sequence came from a human donor with alopecia areata. This specimen consisted of CD4+ T cells sorted from blood, obtained at week 0. CDR3 DNA: TGTGCCAGCAGCTTAGCAGGCGGGGGGAAGGACGAGCAGTACTTC. As protein: CASSLAGGGKDEQYF.